A selection of T cell receptor beta chains follows, all from one sample in a study of OX40 agonist ivuxolimab in advanced cancers. Assay: immunoSEQ multiplex PCR; the TCRdb copy retains only in-frame clones and omits some. Among about 72,000 clones listed, 87% were seen once. The sequencing here drew on CD4+ or CD8+ T cells sorted from blood, taken in a trial of the OX40 agonist ivuxolimab. The receptor set was obtained from an adult with an advanced solid tumor such as melanoma, head and neck, liver or kidney cancer. The CDR3 runs from the conserved cysteine through the conserved F or W. Each record gives: J gene, clone size, V gene, D gene, CDR3 DNA, CDR3 protein. The D gene is left open where the match is weak. For some rows the clone size is stated as once, few or many, or as a class when expanded; others skip it.

j_call: TRBJ1-5; clone_size: -; v_call: TRBV10-1; d_call: -; cdr3_nt: TGCGCCAGCAGTGAGAACAGCAATCAGCCCCAGCATTTT; cdr3_aa: CASSENSNQPQHF
j_call: TRBJ2-7; clone_size: -; v_call: TRBV6-5; d_call: -; cdr3_nt: TGTGCCAGCAGTCAATGGAACCGTCCCCACGAGCAGTACTTC; cdr3_aa: CASSQWNRPHEQYF
j_call: TRBJ1-2; clone_size: -; v_call: TRBV5-1; d_call: TRBD1; cdr3_nt: TGTGCCAGCAGCGGGAGACAGGGGAGTCTTATCACCTTC; cdr3_aa: CASSGRQGSLITF
j_call: TRBJ2-2; clone_size: -; v_call: TRBV19; d_call: TRBD1; cdr3_nt: TGTGCCAGTAGTGGACAGGGGGCCACCGGGGAGCTGTTTTTT; cdr3_aa: CASSGQGATGELFF
j_call: TRBJ2-2; clone_size: -; v_call: TRBV6-6; d_call: -; cdr3_nt: TGTGCCAGCAGTTACTCGGGAGCCGGTGGTGTCGGGGAGCTGTTTTTT; cdr3_aa: CASSYSGAGGVGELFF
j_call: TRBJ2-5; clone_size: -; v_call: TRBV19; d_call: TRBD1; cdr3_nt: TGTGCCAGTGGGACAGGGGATCAAGAGACCCAGTACTTC; cdr3_aa: CASGTGDQETQYF
j_call: TRBJ2-5; clone_size: -; v_call: TRBV7-9; d_call: TRBD2; cdr3_nt: TGTGCCAGCAGCTTACCCTGGGGGACTAGCGGGCGGGAGACCCAGTACTTC; cdr3_aa: CASSLPWGTSGRETQYF
j_call: TRBJ2-1; clone_size: few; v_call: TRBV30; d_call: TRBD2; cdr3_nt: TGTGCCTGGACGCGGGAGCGCGGGAGCAATGAGCAGTTCTTC; cdr3_aa: CAWTRERGSNEQFF
j_call: TRBJ1-4; clone_size: -; v_call: TRBV7-6; d_call: TRBD1; cdr3_nt: TGTGCCAGCAGCCGAGCCGGGACAGGGATTGAAAAACTGTTTTTT; cdr3_aa: CASSRAGTGIEKLFF
j_call: TRBJ1-4; clone_size: -; v_call: TRBV9; d_call: TRBD1; cdr3_nt: TGTGCCAGCAGCGTAGAGGCAGGGGGTACTAATGAAAAACTGTTTTTT; cdr3_aa: CASSVEAGGTNEKLFF
j_call: TRBJ2-4; clone_size: -; v_call: TRBV28; d_call: -; cdr3_nt: TGTGCCAGCAGTATCGGGTGGGGTCAGGGGCTAGCCAAAAACATTCAGTACTTC; cdr3_aa: CASSIGWGQGLAKNIQYF
j_call: TRBJ1-1; clone_size: once; v_call: TRBV5-1; d_call: -; cdr3_nt: TGCGCCAGCAGCTTGGGGGGGAACTCCCTCACTGAAGCTTTCTTT; cdr3_aa: CASSLGGNSLTEAFF
j_call: TRBJ2-1; clone_size: -; v_call: TRBV30; d_call: TRBD1; cdr3_nt: TGTGCCTGGAGTCTACGGACAGGGGGCAATGAGCAGTTCTTC; cdr3_aa: CAWSLRTGGNEQFF
j_call: TRBJ2-7; clone_size: -; v_call: TRBV29-1; d_call: -; cdr3_nt: TGCAGCGTTTCGGAGAGTTCGGGACAAATCTACGAGCAGTACTTC; cdr3_aa: CSVSESSGQIYEQYF
j_call: TRBJ1-3; clone_size: -; v_call: TRBV5-6; d_call: -; cdr3_nt: TGTGCCAGCAGCTTAATCGTGACAGGTAGTGGAAACACCATATATTTT; cdr3_aa: CASSLIVTGSGNTIYF
j_call: TRBJ2-3; clone_size: once; v_call: TRBV7-9; d_call: TRBD1; cdr3_nt: TGTGCCAGCAGCGGTACGGGACAGGAGTCAGATACGCAGTATTTT; cdr3_aa: CASSGTGQESDTQYF
j_call: TRBJ2-7; clone_size: -; v_call: TRBV30; d_call: -; cdr3_nt: TGTGCCTGGAGTGTACGGGCGGGTACCTACGAGCAGTACTTC; cdr3_aa: CAWSVRAGTYEQYF
j_call: TRBJ2-1; clone_size: once; v_call: TRBV7-3; d_call: -; cdr3_nt: TGTGCCAGCAGTACGGTAGGAGACAATGAGCAGTTCTTC; cdr3_aa: CASSTVGDNEQFF
j_call: TRBJ1-1; clone_size: -; v_call: TRBV28; d_call: -; cdr3_nt: TGTGCCACACGGACAGAGGACACTGAAGCTTTCTTT; cdr3_aa: CATRTEDTEAFF
j_call: TRBJ1-2; clone_size: -; v_call: TRBV19; d_call: TRBD1; cdr3_nt: TGTGCCAGTAGTGTCGCCGGGACAGGGGGCTCGGGCTACACCTTC; cdr3_aa: CASSVAGTGGSGYTF
j_call: TRBJ2-7; clone_size: -; v_call: TRBV5-8; d_call: -; cdr3_nt: TGTGCCAGCAGCTTGTCGCTAGCAAACGAGCAGTACTTC; cdr3_aa: CASSLSLANEQYF
j_call: TRBJ1-1; clone_size: once; v_call: TRBV19; d_call: TRBD1; cdr3_nt: TGTGCCAGTAGTATCGGCTCCGGGACAGGGGGACGAGCGACCACTGAAGCTTTCTTT; cdr3_aa: CASSIGSGTGGRATTEAFF
j_call: TRBJ2-5; clone_size: -; v_call: TRBV9; d_call: TRBD1; cdr3_nt: TGTGCCAGCAGCGTAGGCCCAGGGGGAGAGACCCAGTACTTC; cdr3_aa: CASSVGPGGETQYF
j_call: TRBJ1-1; clone_size: -; v_call: TRBV6-5; d_call: -; cdr3_nt: TGTGCCAGCAGGCCTTCGTCGGGGGGCACTGAAGCTTTCTTT; cdr3_aa: CASRPSSGGTEAFF
j_call: TRBJ1-1; clone_size: -; v_call: TRBV28; d_call: -; cdr3_nt: TGTGCCAGCGTGTTCCATACGAAGAACACTGAAGCTTTCTTT; cdr3_aa: CASVFHTKNTEAFF
j_call: TRBJ1-4; clone_size: few; v_call: TRBV4-2; d_call: -; cdr3_nt: TGTGCCAGCAGCCAATCGAACAGAGCAACTAATGAAAAACTGTTTTTT; cdr3_aa: CASSQSNRATNEKLFF
j_call: TRBJ2-7; clone_size: -; v_call: TRBV6-1; d_call: TRBD1; cdr3_nt: TGTGCCAGCAGGACAGGGGGCAGGGACGAGCAGTACTTC; cdr3_aa: CASRTGGRDEQYF
j_call: TRBJ2-3; clone_size: -; v_call: TRBV5-1; d_call: -; cdr3_nt: TGCGCCAGCAGCTTGTTAGGAGGGGGAGGACTAGATACGCAGTATTTT; cdr3_aa: CASSLLGGGGLDTQYF
j_call: TRBJ1-1; clone_size: -; v_call: TRBV2; d_call: -; cdr3_nt: TGTGCCAGCAGCAAACAGGGTGAAGCTTTCTTT; cdr3_aa: CASSKQGEAFF
j_call: TRBJ2-7; clone_size: -; v_call: TRBV19; d_call: TRBD1; cdr3_nt: TGTGCCAGTAGTAACAGGGGGCGAACGGGAGAGCAGTACTTC; cdr3_aa: CASSNRGRTGEQYF
j_call: TRBJ2-1; clone_size: once; v_call: TRBV5-6; d_call: -; cdr3_nt: TGTGCCAGCAGCTTGGGAATCAGCTCCTACAATGAGCAGTTCTTC; cdr3_aa: CASSLGISSYNEQFF
j_call: TRBJ2-5; clone_size: -; v_call: TRBV5-1; d_call: -; cdr3_nt: TGCGCCAGCAGCTTAGGGGCAGGCGGGGAGACCCAGTACTTC; cdr3_aa: CASSLGAGGETQYF
j_call: TRBJ1-1; clone_size: once; v_call: TRBV30; d_call: TRBD1; cdr3_nt: TGTGCCTGGAGTGTGTATCGACAGGGGGCTGGGACTGAAGCTTTCTTT; cdr3_aa: CAWSVYRQGAGTEAFF
j_call: TRBJ2-3; clone_size: -; v_call: TRBV2; d_call: TRBD2; cdr3_nt: TGTGCCAGCAGGCCGGGACTAGTTGCGACAGATACGCAGTATTTT; cdr3_aa: CASRPGLVATDTQYF
j_call: TRBJ2-3; clone_size: -; v_call: TRBV27; d_call: TRBD2; cdr3_nt: TGTGCCAGCAGAACTTTCGTAGCGGGAGGGGGTACAGATACGCAGTATTTT; cdr3_aa: CASRTFVAGGGTDTQYF
j_call: TRBJ1-2; clone_size: -; v_call: TRBV5-4; d_call: -; cdr3_nt: TGTGCCAGCAGCTTCCTGACAGGCCTCTATGGCTACACCTTC; cdr3_aa: CASSFLTGLYGYTF
j_call: TRBJ1-5; clone_size: -; v_call: TRBV21-1; d_call: -; cdr3_nt: TGTGCCAGCAGCAATATTCGCAAGACCGGCGACAGTGGTCATCAGCCCCAGCATTTT; cdr3_aa: CASSNIRKTGDSGHQPQHF
j_call: TRBJ2-5; clone_size: -; v_call: TRBV18; d_call: -; cdr3_nt: TGTGCCAGCTCACCCTCAGGGCCACAAGAGACCCAGTACTTC; cdr3_aa: CASSPSGPQETQYF
j_call: TRBJ1-2; clone_size: -; v_call: TRBV5-1; d_call: -; cdr3_nt: TGCGCCAGCAGCCGAGGGGCGAGCGATGGCTACACCTTC; cdr3_aa: CASSRGASDGYTF
j_call: TRBJ2-1; clone_size: -; v_call: TRBV6-5; d_call: -; cdr3_nt: TGTGCCAGCAGTTACTCGGACTTTCGAGCGGACAATGAGCAGTTCTTC; cdr3_aa: CASSYSDFRADNEQFF
j_call: TRBJ2-1; clone_size: -; v_call: TRBV15; d_call: TRBD1; cdr3_nt: TGTGCCACCAGCTTCCGCGCCGGGACAGATTCCTACAATGAGCAGTTCTTC; cdr3_aa: CATSFRAGTDSYNEQFF
j_call: TRBJ1-6; clone_size: -; v_call: TRBV6-5; d_call: TRBD1; cdr3_nt: TGTGCCAGCAGTTACTCATGGGACAGGGCCAATTCACCCCTCCACTTT; cdr3_aa: CASSYSWDRANSPLHF
j_call: TRBJ2-1; clone_size: once; v_call: TRBV19; d_call: TRBD2; cdr3_nt: TGTGCCAGTAGCGTTCTAGCGGGAAGTAATGAGCAGTTCTTC; cdr3_aa: CASSVLAGSNEQFF
j_call: TRBJ2-2; clone_size: -; v_call: TRBV18; d_call: -; cdr3_nt: TGTGCCAGCTCACCTATGGACACCCAGAACACCGGGGAGCTGTTTTTT; cdr3_aa: CASSPMDTQNTGELFF
j_call: TRBJ1-3; clone_size: once; v_call: TRBV5-6; d_call: TRBD1; cdr3_nt: TGTGCCAGCAGCCTCACTGGGACAGGGCGAAACACCATATATTTT; cdr3_aa: CASSLTGTGRNTIYF
j_call: TRBJ2-7; clone_size: -; v_call: TRBV5-1; d_call: TRBD1; cdr3_nt: TGCGCCAGCAGCACCGGACAGGGGGCTTTAGAGCAGTACTTC; cdr3_aa: CASSTGQGALEQYF
j_call: TRBJ1-2; clone_size: -; v_call: TRBV10-3; d_call: TRBD1; cdr3_nt: TGTGCCATCTTGCCGGGACAGCAAACTTCTAACTATGGCTACACCTTC; cdr3_aa: CAILPGQQTSNYGYTF
j_call: TRBJ2-6; clone_size: -; v_call: TRBV2; d_call: -; cdr3_nt: TGTGCCAACTTAGTGGGGACGGTCTTAGGGTCTGGGGCCAACGTCCTGACTTTC; cdr3_aa: CANLVGTVLGSGANVLTF
j_call: TRBJ2-3; clone_size: -; v_call: TRBV29-1; d_call: -; cdr3_nt: TGCAGCGTCCGGACCACGGCAGCAGATACGCAGTATTTT; cdr3_aa: CSVRTTAADTQYF
j_call: TRBJ1-4; clone_size: -; v_call: TRBV27; d_call: -; cdr3_nt: TGTGCCAGCAGATTAGGGGGGGGAAATGAAAAACTGTTTTTT; cdr3_aa: CASRLGGGNEKLFF
j_call: TRBJ2-6; clone_size: few; v_call: TRBV25-1; d_call: -; cdr3_nt: TGTGCCAGCAGTTCTGGGGCCAACGTCCTGACTTTC; cdr3_aa: CASSSGANVLTF
j_call: TRBJ2-1; clone_size: -; v_call: TRBV2; d_call: TRBD1; cdr3_nt: TGTGCCAGCAAAAGGACAGGACTTGAGGGGGATGAGCAGTTCTTC; cdr3_aa: CASKRTGLEGDEQFF